One and the same sample provided the 28 T cell receptor beta chains below, sequenced in a study of blood T cells in healthy people across ages. Combining a sample-barcoded 5' primer with a J-beta primer mix, a second PCR ran for 7 to 11 cycles. Each CDR3 protein gets one entry after TCRdb re-called the 5' RACE reads with MiXCR. The repertoire has 1.5 million to 1.9 million distinct CDR3 sequences, about 45% of them found once; the top ten carry about 4%. The specimen was blood. Receptors originate from a woman aged 18 to 35 in good health.

The chain has TRBV6-8 and TRBJ1-4; TRBD1 is a possible D gene (5 bases). V lost 0 bases, J lost 8 bases, and 16 bases lay in between. Looked up from germline, CDR1 is MNHGY and CDR2 is SAAAGT. This CDR3 is built from 16 residues. The CDR3 DNA reads TGTGCCAGCAGTTACTCGCGGTTGGCTCGGGGCGAAAAACTGTTTTTT. Its translation: CASSYSRLARGEKLFF.

This clonotype was seen a few times. Mismatch with germline at one junction end may stem from a read error. This chain connects TRBV7-6 to TRBJ1-4; 7 bases map to TRBD1. The V gene's germline CDR1 is SGHVS and CDR2 FNYEAQ. The CDR3 contains 16 residues. As DNA, the CDR3 is TGTGCCAGCAGCCAGACGCAGGACAGGAGGAATGAAAATCTGTTTTTT. It encodes CASSQTQDRRNENLFF.

This clonotype appeared a few times. The chain links TRBV20-1 to TRBJ2-1, with 7 bases matching TRBD2. V lost 6 bases and J lost 8; bases outside the gene matches: 7. This CDR3 is 12 amino acids long. Germline V gene data show CDR1 as DFQATT and CDR2 as SNEGSKA (reference sequence). CDR3 DNA sequence: TGCAGTGCCAAACTAGCGTACGATGAGCAGTTCTTC. Translation gives CSAKLAYDEQFF.

There are a few counts of this clonotype. The chain carries TRBV4-3 and TRBJ2-2; D is possibly TRBD1 (5 bases). V was clipped by 0 bases and J by 2 bases, with 16 bases between them. Germline values: CDR1 LGHNA, CDR2 YSLEER. The CDR3 is made up of 18 amino acids. CDR3 DNA sequence: TGCGCCAGCAGCCAAGATATAATCTGGGGCGGCAACACCGGGGAGCTGTTTTTT. Translated: CASSQDIIWGGNTGELFF.

The chain uses TRBV7-9 and TRBJ1-2, with TRBD1 matching 7 bases. The CDR3 has 15 amino acids. Looked up from germline, CDR1 is SEHNR and CDR2 is FQNEAQ (reference sequence). J lost 2 bases, V lost 5 bases, and 8 bases had no gene match. In DNA form, the CDR3 reads TGTGCCAGCAGCCCCCACCGGGACAGCAACTATGGCTACACCTTC. Amino acid sequence: CASSPHRDSNYGYTF.

CDR3 loop: CASSLRGDVNEQFF. The CDR3 DNA is TGTGCCAGCAGCTTAAGGGGCGACGTAAATGAGCAGTTCTTC. The V call is TRBV7-2, the J call TRBJ2-1, with D tentatively TRBD1 (5 bases). V was clipped by 2 bases and J by 7 bases, with 12 bases between them. CDR1 is SGHTA and CDR2 is FQGNSA in the germline V gene. This CDR3 is built from 14 residues.

V and J are TRBV5-1 and TRBJ2-1; D call uncertain. V dropped 4 bases and J dropped 0 bases, with 14 bases sitting between them. This CDR3 comprises 16 residues. CDR1 is SGHRS, CDR2 YFSETQ, per germline. In nucleotides, the CDR3 is TGCGCCAGCAGCGACCTGAGCTCCGGCTCCTACAATGAGCAGTTCTTC. Protein product: CASSDLSSGSYNEQFF.

The rearrangement joins TRBV6-6 to TRBJ2-5; no reliable D call. Germline V gives CDR1 MNHNY, CDR2 SVGAGI (reference sequence). With 0 bases removed from V and 1 base from J, the gap between germline ends came to 12 bases. The CDR3 consists of 16 residues. The CDR3 is CASSYSLSAPQETQYF. CDR3 in DNA: TGTGCCAGCAGTTACTCGCTCTCCGCACCCCAAGAGACCCAGTACTTC.

This clonotype was found a few times. For the CDR3, the DNA is TGTGCCAGCAGCCAAGATCTGCATTTCCAAGAGACCCAGTACTTC. Its translation is CASSQDLHFQETQYF. The V call is TRBV4-2, the J call TRBJ2-5, with D unresolved. Trimming pared 0 bases from V and 1 base from J, leaving 9 bases between. The CDR3 extends over 15 amino acids. The germline V gene has CDR1 LGHNA and CDR2 YNFKEQ.

The CDR3 reads CASSYGEGNEQFF. CDR3 nucleotide sequence: TGTGCCAGCAGTTACGGGGAGGGAAATGAGCAGTTCTTC. This chain joins TRBV6-5 and TRBJ2-1, with 7 bases lining up with TRBD2. Germline trimming cut 2 bases from V and 7 bases from J; bases unmatched to any gene: 2. CDR3 length: 13 residues. The V gene's germline CDR1 is MNHEY and CDR2 SVGAGI.

The chain carries TRBV7-2 and TRBJ1-6; 8 nucleotides match TRBD1. Germline-derived CDR1 and CDR2 are SGHTA and FQGNSA. The V and J ends lost 5 bases and 6 bases, in that order; junction bases with no gene match: 6. The CDR3 is made up of 15 amino acids. The CDR3 DNA sequence: TGTGCCAGCAGCCGACAGGGGATGTGTAATTCACCCCTCCACTTT. Its translation: CASSRQGMCNSPLHF.

The chain recombines TRBV7-9 with TRBJ2-3; TRBD1 matches 8 bases. Germline V gives CDR1 SEHNR, CDR2 FQNEAQ (reference sequence). This CDR3 region has 13 residues. The CDR3 reads CATDRGNTDTQYF. The DNA for the CDR3 is TGTGCTACCGACAGGGGCAACACAGATACGCAGTATTTT.

This clonotype appeared a few times. The rearrangement uses TRBV7-2 and TRBJ1-1; a weak D match, TRBD1 (5 bases). CDR1 and CDR2 (germline): SGHTA, FQGNSA. CDR3 size: 14 residues. Trimming pared 5 bases from V and 5 bases from J, leaving 15 bases between. CDR3 in amino acids: CASSPLQVRTEAFF. The DNA of the CDR3 is TGTGCCAGCAGCCCCCTACAGGTCCGGACTGAAGCTTTCTTT.

The rearrangement joins TRBV5-1 to TRBJ2-1; maybe TRBD2 (7 bases). From germline, CDR1 is SGHRS and CDR2 YFSETQ. This CDR3 contains 15 residues. V dropped 3 bases and J dropped 4 bases, with 14 bases sitting between them. CDR3 in amino acids: CASSWAGGQYNEQFF. CDR3 DNA sequence: TGCGCCAGCAGCTGGGCCGGGGGGCAGTACAATGAGCAGTTCTTC.

This chain uses TRBV20-1 with TRBJ2-1, with D possibly being TRBD2 (6 bases). Germline V gene sequence: CDR1 DFQATT, CDR2 SNEGSKA (reference sequence). This CDR3 contains 15 residues. Trimming took off 0 bases at V and 4 bases at J, with 13 bases between the two ends. CDR3 region: CSARDGSGEYNEQFF. CDR3 nucleotide sequence: TGCAGTGCTAGAGATGGGTCGGGGGAGTACAATGAGCAGTTCTTC.

J is TRBJ2-5 and V is TRBV11-2; D is tentatively TRBD1 or TRBD2 (5 bases each). Near its end, the DNA agrees better with TRBJ2-7, so the J call may be wrong. CDR1 SGHAT and CDR2 FQNNGV come from the germline V gene. The CDR3 runs to 15 residues. The CDR3 bases are TGTGCCAGCAGTCCCTTGGGACGATCTACCTACGAGCAGTACTTC. Its protein is CASSPLGRSTYEQYF.

This clonotype was seen just once. A much larger clone sits a single nucleotide away, making a read error possible. The CDR3: CASGPRAGVADTQYF. CDR3 in DNA: TGTGCTAGTGGTCCCAGGGCAGGGGTTGCAGATACGCAGTATTTT. The chain employs TRBV12-5 and TRBJ2-3; D might be TRBD1 (6 bases). Germline lookup yields CDR1 LGHNT and CDR2 FRNRAP. The V end lost 5 bases, the J end lost 4 bases, and 16 bases lay between the germline ends. The CDR3 loop spans 15 amino acids.

Regarding this clonotype: A much larger clone differs by one base, so this may be a read error. The V gene is TRBV4-2, the J gene TRBJ2-5, with 12 bases that match TRBD2. The V gene end was trimmed by 1 base and the J gene end by 11 bases; junction bases not matched to a gene: 8. The CDR3 runs to 15 residues. From germline, CDR1 is LGHNA and CDR2 YNFKEQ. The CDR3 nucleotides are TGTGCCAGCAGCCAAGGACTAGCGGGAGCAAATGAGCAGTACTTC. It codes for CASSQGLAGANEQYF.

This clonotype was detected only a few times. This sequence joins TRBV12-3 or TRBV12-4 and TRBJ1-1; D is possibly TRBD1 (6 bases). The V end was cut by 7 bases, the J end by 12 bases, with 24 bases between. This CDR3 has 14 residues. The CDR3 nucleotides read TGTGCCAGCACTAAAACACCCGCGGGAGGGACAACTTTCTTT. Amino acids: CASTKTPAGGTTFF.

This clonotype showed up many times. The rearrangement joins TRBV6-6 to TRBJ2-4, with TRBD2 matching over 13 bases. The CDR3 runs 18 residues. Trimming cost V 5 bases and J 7 bases; bases outside gene matches: 14. CDR1 and CDR2 (germline): MNHNY, SVGAGI (reference sequence). CDR3 loop: CASSPSRTSGRGGNIQYF. The CDR3 bases are TGTGCCAGCAGTCCAAGTCGGACTAGCGGGAGAGGAGGTAACATTCAGTACTTC.

The chain employs TRBV6-1 and TRBJ1-4; tentative D call: TRBD1 (5 bases). Germline V gene data show CDR1 as MNHNS and CDR2 as SASEGT. The V end was cut by 6 bases, the J end by 8 bases, with 10 bases between. This CDR3 spans 12 amino acids. CDR3 sequence: CASRTVYEKLFF. Here the CDR3 DNA reads TGTGCCAGCAGGACAGTGTACGAAAAACTGTTTTTT.

This clonotype showed up just a few times. The chain recombines TRBV7-2 with TRBJ1-5, with no clear D. Looked up from germline, CDR1 is SGHTA and CDR2 is FQGNSA. CDR3 length equals 15 residues. V lost 0 bases to trimming and J lost 7 bases, with 13 bases between them. This CDR3 is CASSLALRVGQPQHF. The CDR3 DNA reads TGTGCCAGCAGCTTAGCGCTACGTGTCGGACAGCCCCAGCATTTT.

This chain connects TRBV20-1 to TRBJ2-6; D not resolved. This CDR3 is built from 18 residues. Germline values: CDR1 DFQATT, CDR2 SNEGSKA (reference sequence). Trimming shortened V by 0 bases and J by 2 bases, and 17 bases separated the two germline ends. The CDR3 DNA is TGCAGTGCTAGAGACCCCCGAGTAGGGCTCGCTGGGGCCAACGTCCTGACTTTC. Its protein product is CSARDPRVGLAGANVLTF.

The rearrangement uses TRBV6-2 or TRBV6-3 and TRBJ2-1; D is perhaps TRBD1 (5 bases). Per germline, CDR1 MNHEY and CDR2 SVGEGT. Deletions cut 0 bases from V and 2 bases from J, with 11 bases between. This CDR3 has 16 amino acids. CDR3 DNA: TGTGCCAGCAGTTACTCAGGAGACAGAGCCTACAATGAGCAGTTCTTC. As protein: CASSYSGDRAYNEQFF.

This rearrangement joins TRBV6-2 or TRBV6-3 to TRBJ2-6, with D unresolved. The CDR3 runs 14 residues. V gave up 7 bases and J gave up 0 bases, with 7 bases separating them. In germline, CDR1 is MNHEY, CDR2 SVGEGT. The CDR3 spells CASTDGSGANVLTF. The CDR3 DNA follows: TGTGCCAGCACCGACGGCTCTGGGGCCAACGTCCTGACTTTC.

The chain joins TRBV27 to TRBJ2-1; D not certain. V lost 8 bases, J lost 5 bases, and 16 bases lay in between. This CDR3 is 14 amino acids long. Per the germline V gene, CDR1 is MNHEY and CDR2 is SMNVEV (reference sequence). The CDR3: CASRRSWANNEQFF. The DNA of the CDR3 is TGTGCCAGCCGGAGAAGCTGGGCCAACAATGAGCAGTTCTTC.

The chain links TRBV7-3 to TRBJ2-5; D not certain. Germline CDR1 reads SGHTA; CDR2 reads FQGTGA. V lost 0 bases and J lost 5, with 7 bases in between. The CDR3 spans 13 residues. CDR3 sequence: CASSLTRMETQYF. DNA for the CDR3: TGTGCCAGCAGCTTAACCCGGATGGAGACCCAGTACTTC.

V gene TRBV20-1 combines with J gene TRBJ2-2, with D hard to call. The V gene's germline CDR1 is DFQATT and CDR2 SNEGSKA (reference sequence). This CDR3 spans 14 amino acids. Trimming removed 3 bases from V and 1 base from J, with 9 bases in between. CDR3 residues: CSASQRKNTGELFF. For the CDR3, the DNA is TGCAGTGCTAGTCAACGGAAGAACACCGGGGAGCTGTTTTTT.